The clone carrying this T cell receptor (beta chain) was seen more than once but under ten times. The time point denotes: persistent/refractory GD, antithyroid drugs over 5 years with positive TRAb. PBMCs were the source of the RNA used for TCR sequencing. Each of the patients was recruited from an endocrinology department situated in Xi'an, China. Nine milliliters of peripheral blood went into EDTA tubes. The data originate from a study of regulatory T cells in long-lasting Graves disease. Study information: More than 5 years of antithyroid drugs with positive TSH receptor antibodies defined persistent Graves' disease.

Sequencing libraries for TCR beta were prepared with iRepertoire HTBI primers and Arm-PCR of CDR3 regions. TCRdb passed the multiplex PCR reads through MiXCR, listing each CDR3 protein once. The sample consists of about half a million distinct CDR3 sequences, around a fifth of them appearing once. This CDR3 has 16 amino acids. Germline V gene sequence: CDR1 DFQATT, CDR2 SNEGSKA (reference sequence). The V segment lost 0 bases and the J segment 5 bases; nucleotides outside the gene matches: 11. The rearrangement uses TRBV20-1 and TRBJ2-5; 8 bases align to TRBD2. The sequence derives from a female donor with Graves disease. The sample here was peripheral blood mononuclear cells (PBMCs), taken when the disease was refractory, from a patient treated with antithyroid drugs. The CDR3: CSARETHGGAGETQYF. The CDR3 bases are TGCAGTGCTAGAGAGACGCACGGGGGGGCCGGCGAGACCCAGTACTTC.